This T cell receptor beta chain is drawn from a study of blood T cell repertoires in COVID-19. Source study methods: Estimates of nucleated cell counts were drawn from the amplification of reference gene primers. Some clones are missing from TCRdb's copy, which holds only in-frame ones; the method was immunoSEQ multiplex PCR. V and J calls and clone size are those listed in that table; D and trimming were worked out from the DNA. Found here are over 95,000 clones, roughly 84% of them singletons; the top ten hold just under 2%. This CDR3 has 12 residues. The V end was cut by 4 bases, the J end by 14 bases, with 16 bases between.

This chain connects TRBV12-3 or TRBV12-4 to TRBJ2-3, with D possibly being TRBD2 (6 bases). Material: peripheral blood. The sequence was collected from a man in his sixties or seventies with active or convalescent COVID-19. CDR3 amino acids: CASSSASVGWYF. DNA for the CDR3: TGTGCCAGCAGTTCCGCTAGCGTGGGGTGGTATTTT.